A single sample gave rise to the 5 T cell receptor beta chains below, sequenced in a study of shared clonotypes between healthy human individuals. Repertoires were generated with immunoSEQ multiplex PCR, while TCRdb's copy carries only in-frame clones and drops some. The table records around 1,100,000 clones, approximately 77% of them present only once. Sequencing was done on a sample of memory CD4+ T cells from PBMCs. The subset was: CD45RA-negative fraction. The receptors were gathered from a young man in good health. Some clones in this sample may be carry-over from other donors' samples.

The chain recombines TRBV28 with TRBJ2-3; 12 bases match TRBD2. The CDR3 totals 12 residues. V trimming: 4 bases; J trimming: 14 bases; junction bases outside the gene matches: 4. In germline, CDR1 is MDHEN, CDR2 SYDVKM. The CDR3 nucleotides are TGTGCCAGCAGTTCTAGCGGGAGGGCCACGTATTTT. It encodes CASSSSGRATYF.

In the case of this clone: Within the sample, other DNA sequences also encode this same CDR3. J is TRBJ2-3 and V is TRBV7-9; 8 bases agree with TRBD2. The CDR3 length is 15 residues. Germline CDR1 and CDR2: SEHNR and FQNEAQ (reference sequence). V dropped 5 bases and J dropped 1; count of bases not matched to a gene: 5. In DNA, the CDR3 is TGTGCCAGCAGCCTGAGCGGGAGAGGCACAGATACGCAGTATTTT. It translates to CASSLSGRGTDTQYF.

The rearrangement joins TRBV7-2 to TRBJ1-2, with 7 bases identical to TRBD1. Per the germline V gene, CDR1 is SGHTA and CDR2 is FQGNSA. Trimming took 5 bases from V and 8 from J; bases not matched to a gene: 11. CDR3 length: 14 amino acids. CDR3 sequence: CASSLTGAASGYTF. Here the CDR3 DNA reads TGTGCCAGCAGCCTTACAGGGGCAGCAAGCGGCTACACCTTC.

This chain uses TRBV2 with TRBJ2-7; TRBD1 aligns across 7 bases. The CDR3 sequence is 13 residues long. V lost 3 bases, J lost 7 bases, and 6 bases stayed unmatched. Germline V gene lookup returns CDR1 SNHLY and CDR2 FYNNEI. CDR3: CASSEMTGIEQYF. DNA for the CDR3: TGTGCCAGCAGTGAGATGACAGGGATAGAGCAGTACTTC.

V gene TRBV30 combines with J gene TRBJ2-3, with 7 positions matching TRBD2. Unmatched junction bases numbered 7, after V lost 2 bases and J lost 2 bases. The CDR3 has 15 amino acids. Germline-derived CDR1 and CDR2 are GTSNPN and SVGIG (reference sequence). The DNA for the CDR3 is TGTGCCTGGAGTCCGGAGGGGAGGGCCACAGATACGCAGTATTTT. Encoded protein: CAWSPEGRATDTQYF. The full variable domain, in which reference TRBV30 and TRBJ2-3 provide the parts outside the CDR3, is SQTIHQWPATLVQPVGSPLSLECTVEGTSNPNLYWYRQAAGRGLQLLFYSVGIGQISSEVPQNLSASRPQDRQFILSSKKLLLSDSGFYLCAWSPEGRATDTQYFGPGTRLTVL.